One T cell receptor (beta chain) is described in this entry. Its antigen remains unknown. Both 60 Vbeta primers and 13 Jbeta primers went into the PCR. Clones were sequenced by immunoSEQ multiplex PCR, and TCRdb holds only the in-frame ones, with some missing. The sample has about 100,000 clones, approximately 76% seen once. CDR1 and CDR2 from the germline V gene are ENHRY and SYGVKD. The CDR3 covers 15 residues. V lost 3 bases and J lost 2; bases outside the gene matches: 3. This sample is drawn from a study of cytomegalovirus exposure and HLA in healthy donors. General observations from the study: In vitro confirmation showed three CMV-associated chains to be CMV antigen specific. Most likely, a cluster of highly shared sequence variants arose as a sequencing artifact.

The sequence came from a woman aged 55-69 years in good health and CMV-seropositive. The chain combines TRBV10-3 with TRBJ2-7; 11 bases align to TRBD1. Sequenced input: PBMCs. The CDR3 DNA sequence: TGTGCCATCAGTGATGGGACAGGGGGTGCCTACGAGCAGTACTTC. As protein: CAISDGTGGAYEQYF.